Listed below are T cell receptor beta chains from one sample, sequenced in a study of cytomegalovirus exposure and HLA in healthy donors. The method was immunoSEQ multiplex PCR; TCRdb's version includes in-frame clones alone and lacks a portion of them. Altogether about 130,000 clones are present, around 67% being singletons, with the ten largest covering 4.8%. Sequenced input: PBMCs. The origin of the receptors is a man between 60 and 75 years old in good health and CMV-seropositive. The CDR3 runs from the conserved cysteine through the conserved F or W. Fields, in order: D gene, J gene, V gene, clone size, CDR3 protein, CDR3 DNA. D genes are given only for firm matches. Size is omitted from some rows. Given values are once, few, many or a class for expanded clones.

D: TRBD1; J: TRBJ2-7; V: TRBV7-2; size: .; CDR3: CASCRDREFEQYF; DNA: TGTGCCAGCTGCCGGGACAGGGAATTCGAGCAGTACTTC
D: .; J: TRBJ1-1; V: TRBV11-2; size: .; CDR3: CASSLQVNTEAFF; DNA: TGTGCCAGCAGTCTACAGGTGAACACTGAAGCTTTCTTT
D: TRBD1; J: TRBJ1-4; V: TRBV14; size: once; CDR3: CASSPLTGSNEKLFF; DNA: TGTGCCAGCAGCCCCCTGACAGGGAGTAATGAAAAACTGTTTTTT
D: .; J: TRBJ2-2; V: TRBV7-8; size: .; CDR3: CASSRRQDIYSPTGELFF; DNA: TGTGCCAGCAGCCGCCGACAGGACATCTATTCACCGACCGGGGAGCTGTTTTTT
D: TRBD1; J: TRBJ2-3; V: TRBV11-2; size: .; CDR3: CASSLAGGYMTDTQYF; DNA: TGTGCCAGCAGCTTGGCAGGGGGCTATATGACAGATACGCAGTATTTT
D: .; J: TRBJ2-5; V: TRBV4-1; size: once; CDR3: CASSQESGRGLGETQYF; DNA: TGCGCCAGCAGCCAAGAAAGCGGGCGGGGCTTAGGAGAGACCCAGTACTTC
D: TRBD1; J: TRBJ1-5; V: TRBV6-5; size: .; CDR3: CASSGQGSEEPQHF; DNA: TGTGCCAGCAGTGGACAGGGATCAGAGGAGCCCCAGCATTTT
D: TRBD1; J: TRBJ1-6; V: TRBV6-5; size: .; CDR3: CASRGDRVNSPLHF; DNA: TGTGCCAGCAGGGGGGACAGGGTTAATTCACCCCTCCACTTT
D: TRBD1; J: TRBJ1-2; V: TRBV5-1; size: .; CDR3: CASSLEYRGEGYTF; DNA: TGCGCCAGCAGCTTGGAATACAGGGGCGAGGGCTACACCTTC
D: .; J: TRBJ2-2; V: TRBV6-5; size: .; CDR3: CASSGAGTGELFF; DNA: TGTGCCAGCAGTGGGGCAGGCACCGGGGAGCTGTTTTTT
D: TRBD1; J: TRBJ1-2; V: TRBV5-1; size: .; CDR3: CASSPRGDSPDGYTF; DNA: TGCGCCAGCAGCCCTCGTGGGGACAGCCCAGATGGCTACACCTTC
D: .; J: TRBJ1-1; V: TRBV6-5; size: .; CDR3: CASRKPGEPEAFF; DNA: TGTGCCAGCAGAAAACCAGGGGAGCCTGAAGCTTTCTTT
D: TRBD1; J: TRBJ1-1; V: TRBV15; size: few; CDR3: CATSRKDRRGTEAFF; DNA: TGTGCCACCAGCAGGAAGGACAGGCGAGGCACTGAAGCTTTCTTT
D: TRBD2; J: TRBJ2-3; V: TRBV9; size: .; CDR3: CASSVQGLASNTDTQYF; DNA: TGTGCCAGCAGCGTCCAGGGACTAGCGAGTAACACAGATACGCAGTATTTT
D: TRBD1; J: TRBJ1-2; V: TRBV5-1; size: .; CDR3: CASSDRQGYGYTF; DNA: TGCGCCAGCAGCGACAGACAGGGCTATGGCTACACCTTC
D: TRBD1; J: TRBJ2-5; V: TRBV27; size: .; CDR3: CASSPDRDRGRETQYF; DNA: TGTGCCAGCAGTCCTGACCGGGACAGGGGGCGCGAGACCCAGTACTTC
D: .; J: TRBJ2-1; V: TRBV2; size: few; CDR3: CASRKQGINYNEQFF; DNA: TGTGCCAGCAGGAAACAGGGTATCAACTACAATGAGCAGTTCTTC
D: .; J: TRBJ1-5; V: TRBV18; size: .; CDR3: CASSRGFGNQPQHF; DNA: TGTGCCAGCTCAAGGGGTTTCGGCAATCAGCCCCAGCATTTT
D: TRBD1; J: TRBJ1-6; V: TRBV28; size: .; CDR3: CASSSGTVRSPLHF; DNA: TGTGCCAGCAGTTCCGGGACAGTCAGGTCACCCCTCCACTTT
D: .; J: TRBJ2-7; V: TRBV19; size: .; CDR3: CASSIGSGYEQYF; DNA: TGTGCCAGTAGTATAGGTTCGGGCTACGAGCAGTACTTC
D: TRBD2; J: TRBJ2-5; V: TRBV14; size: .; CDR3: CASSQVLATETQYF; DNA: TGTGCCAGCAGCCAAGTACTAGCGACTGAGACCCAGTACTTC
D: .; J: TRBJ1-6; V: TRBV19; size: .; CDR3: CASSIYWTANSPLHF; DNA: TGTGCCAGTAGTATTTACTGGACAGCTAATTCACCCCTCCACTTT
D: .; J: TRBJ2-7; V: TRBV21-1; size: .; CDR3: CASRRPNARSRDRDYEQYF; DNA: TGTGCCAGCCGACGACCTAATGCAAGGAGCCGGGACAGGGACTACGAGCAGTACTTC
D: .; J: TRBJ2-6; V: TRBV10-3; size: .; CDR3: CAISESTGPSGANVLTF; DNA: TGTGCCATCAGTGAGTCGACAGGCCCCTCTGGGGCCAACGTCCTGACTTTC
D: .; J: TRBJ1-2; V: TRBV27; size: .; CDR3: CASRANTANGYTF; DNA: TGTGCCAGCAGGGCCAACACAGCTAACGGCTACACCTTC
D: .; J: TRBJ2-1; V: TRBV4-1; size: .; CDR3: CASSPPGSFSYNEQFF; DNA: TGCGCCAGCAGCCCCCCCGGGAGTTTTTCCTACAATGAGCAGTTCTTC
D: .; J: TRBJ1-2; V: TRBV5-4; size: .; CDR3: CASSVGPSAGNGYTF; DNA: TGTGCCAGCAGCGTAGGGCCCAGTGCGGGAAATGGCTACACCTTC
D: .; J: TRBJ2-3; V: TRBV9; size: .; CDR3: CASSVGNIDTQYF; DNA: TGTGCCAGCAGCGTAGGAAACATCGATACGCAGTATTTT
D: .; J: TRBJ2-7; V: TRBV25-1; size: once; CDR3: CATRLTSSYEQYF; DNA: TGTGCCACCCGGCTGACTAGCTCCTACGAGCAGTACTTC
D: .; J: TRBJ2-3; V: TRBV28; size: .; CDR3: CASSSTRGWDTQYF; DNA: TGTGCCAGCAGCTCGACCAGGGGTTGGGATACGCAGTATTTT
D: .; J: TRBJ2-6; V: TRBV2; size: .; CDR3: CASSGGRVSGANVLTF; DNA: TGTGCCAGCAGTGGGGGGCGGGTCTCTGGGGCCAACGTCCTGACTTTC
D: TRBD2; J: TRBJ2-1; V: TRBV19; size: few; CDR3: CASSMWLAGARRGNEQFF; DNA: TGTGCCAGTAGTATGTGGCTAGCGGGGGCCCGGCGTGGCAATGAGCAGTTCTTC
D: TRBD1; J: TRBJ2-6; V: TRBV7-8; size: .; CDR3: CASSLVGGQGAAGANVLTF; DNA: TGTGCCAGCAGCTTAGTAGGCGGACAGGGGGCGGCTGGGGCCAACGTCCTGACTTTC
D: TRBD2; J: TRBJ2-5; V: TRBV7-2; size: .; CDR3: CASSLNGGAETQYF; DNA: TGTGCCAGCAGCTTAAACGGGGGGGCGGAGACCCAGTACTTC
D: .; J: TRBJ2-2; V: TRBV28; size: .; CDR3: CASSFGGASMNTGELFF; DNA: TGTGCCAGCAGTTTTGGAGGGGCTTCTATGAACACCGGGGAGCTGTTTTTT
D: .; J: TRBJ1-1; V: TRBV19; size: .; CDR3: CASSIGPGWNTEAFF; DNA: TGTGCCAGTAGTATAGGACCGGGATGGAACACTGAAGCTTTCTTT
D: TRBD1; J: TRBJ2-4; V: TRBV30; size: few; CDR3: CAWSVQGAKNIQYF; DNA: TGTGCCTGGAGTGTACAGGGGGCCAAAAACATTCAGTACTTC
D: .; J: TRBJ1-2; V: TRBV2; size: few; CDR3: CASSEGGGYGYTF; DNA: TGTGCCAGTTCCGAGGGGGGGGGATATGGCTACACCTTC
D: .; J: TRBJ1-3; V: TRBV19; size: few; CDR3: CASSRGPGAGNTIYF; DNA: TGTGCCAGTAGTAGGGGTCCGGGGGCTGGAAACACCATATATTTT
D: TRBD1; J: TRBJ1-4; V: TRBV14; size: .; CDR3: CASSHLDRVDEKLFF; DNA: TGTGCCAGCAGCCACTTAGACAGGGTGGATGAAAAACTGTTTTTT
D: TRBD1; J: TRBJ2-5; V: TRBV10-2; size: .; CDR3: CASRQGAQETQYF; DNA: TGCGCCAGCAGACAGGGGGCGCAAGAGACCCAGTACTTC
D: TRBD1; J: TRBJ2-3; V: TRBV6-6; size: .; CDR3: CASSYAPTGGIDTQYF; DNA: TGTGCCAGCAGTTACGCGCCCACAGGGGGCATAGATACGCAGTATTTT
D: .; J: TRBJ1-5; V: TRBV5-1; size: once; CDR3: CASSLDGSADSNQPQHF; DNA: TGCGCCAGCAGCTTGGATGGGTCCGCGGATAGCAATCAGCCCCAGCATTTT
D: .; J: TRBJ1-5; V: TRBV2; size: .; CDR3: CASDGGNQPQHF; DNA: TGTGCCAGCGACGGAGGCAATCAGCCCCAGCATTTT
D: .; J: TRBJ1-2; V: TRBV27; size: .; CDR3: CASRMTGYEYFGSYTF; DNA: TGTGCCAGCAGGATGACAGGTTATGAGTATTTCGGGAGCTACACCTTC
D: .; J: TRBJ2-7; V: TRBV30; size: .; CDR3: CAWSVYLDEQYF; DNA: TGTGCCTGGAGTGTCTATCTCGACGAGCAGTACTTC
D: .; J: TRBJ1-1; V: TRBV5-1; size: .; CDR3: CASSLGQGRGLVTEAFF; DNA: TGCGCCAGCAGCTTGGGGCAGGGTAGGGGGTTGGTTACTGAAGCTTTCTTT
D: TRBD1; J: TRBJ1-5; V: TRBV19; size: few; CDR3: CASSAQGARGNQPQHF; DNA: TGTGCCAGTAGTGCACAGGGGGCGCGCGGCAATCAGCCCCAGCATTTT
D: .; J: TRBJ1-1; V: TRBV6-6; size: few; CDR3: CASTVAGNTEAFF; DNA: TGTGCCAGCACCGTGGCGGGGAACACTGAAGCTTTCTTT
D: TRBD2; J: TRBJ2-1; V: TRBV6-4; size: .; CDR3: CASSDSTSRSSYNEQFF; DNA: TGTGCCAGCAGTGACTCGACTAGCAGGAGCTCCTACAATGAGCAGTTCTTC